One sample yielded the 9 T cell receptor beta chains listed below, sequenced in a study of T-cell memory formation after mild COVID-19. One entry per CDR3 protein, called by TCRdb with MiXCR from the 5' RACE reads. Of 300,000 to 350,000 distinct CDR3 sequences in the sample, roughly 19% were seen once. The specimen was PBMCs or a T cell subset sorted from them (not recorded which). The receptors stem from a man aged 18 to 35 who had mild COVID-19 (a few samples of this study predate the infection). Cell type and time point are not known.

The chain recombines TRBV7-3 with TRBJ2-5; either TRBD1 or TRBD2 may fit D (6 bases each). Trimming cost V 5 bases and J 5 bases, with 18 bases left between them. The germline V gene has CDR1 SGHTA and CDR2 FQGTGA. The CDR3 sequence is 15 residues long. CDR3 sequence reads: CASSPGGPGGETQYF. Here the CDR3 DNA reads TGTGCCAGCAGCCCCGGGGGCCCAGGCGGGGAGACCCAGTACTTC.

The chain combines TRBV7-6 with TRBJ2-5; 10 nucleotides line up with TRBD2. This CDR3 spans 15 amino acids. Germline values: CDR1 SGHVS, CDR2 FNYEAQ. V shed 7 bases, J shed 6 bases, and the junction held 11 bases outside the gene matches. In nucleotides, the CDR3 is TGTGCCAGCACTTCCAGCGGGGGGGCCGGGAAGACCCAGTACTTC. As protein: CASTSSGGAGKTQYF.

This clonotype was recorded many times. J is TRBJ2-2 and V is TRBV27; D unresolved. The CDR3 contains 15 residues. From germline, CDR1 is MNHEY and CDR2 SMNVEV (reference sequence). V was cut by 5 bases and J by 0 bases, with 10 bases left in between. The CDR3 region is CASSTNGPNTGELFF. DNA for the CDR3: TGTGCCAGCAGTACCAATGGGCCGAACACCGGGGAGCTGTTTTTT.

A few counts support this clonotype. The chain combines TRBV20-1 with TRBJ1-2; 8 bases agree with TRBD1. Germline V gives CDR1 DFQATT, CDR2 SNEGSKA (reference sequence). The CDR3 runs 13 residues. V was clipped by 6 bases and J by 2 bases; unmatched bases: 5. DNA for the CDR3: TGCAGTGCAAGGGGACAGGCCAACTATGGCTACACCTTC. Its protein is CSARGQANYGYTF.

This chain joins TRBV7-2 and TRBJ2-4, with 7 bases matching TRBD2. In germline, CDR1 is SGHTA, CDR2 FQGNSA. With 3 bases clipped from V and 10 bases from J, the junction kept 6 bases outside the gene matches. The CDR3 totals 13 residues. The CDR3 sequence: CASSLSGTTIQYF. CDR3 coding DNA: TGTGCCAGCAGCTTGTCCGGGACTACAATTCAGTACTTC.

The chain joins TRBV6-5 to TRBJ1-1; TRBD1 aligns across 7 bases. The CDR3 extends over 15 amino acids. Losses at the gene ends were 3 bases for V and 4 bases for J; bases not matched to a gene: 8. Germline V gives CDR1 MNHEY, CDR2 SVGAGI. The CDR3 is CASSYGGTGVTEAFF. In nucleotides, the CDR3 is TGTGCCAGCAGTTATGGTGGCACAGGGGTCACTGAAGCTTTCTTT.

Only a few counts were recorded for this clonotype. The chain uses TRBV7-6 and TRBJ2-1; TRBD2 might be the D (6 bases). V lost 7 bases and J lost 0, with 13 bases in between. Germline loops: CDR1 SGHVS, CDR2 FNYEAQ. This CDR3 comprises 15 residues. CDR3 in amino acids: CASTRSGDSYNEQFF. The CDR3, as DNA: TGTGCCAGCACCCGATCGGGGGACTCCTACAATGAGCAGTTCTTC. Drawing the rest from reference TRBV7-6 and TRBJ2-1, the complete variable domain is GAGVSQSPRYKVTKRGQDVALRCDPISGHVSLYWYRQALGQGPEFLTYFNYEAQQDKSGLPNDRFSAERPEGSISTLTIQRTEQRDSAMYRCASTRSGDSYNEQFFGPGTRLTVL.

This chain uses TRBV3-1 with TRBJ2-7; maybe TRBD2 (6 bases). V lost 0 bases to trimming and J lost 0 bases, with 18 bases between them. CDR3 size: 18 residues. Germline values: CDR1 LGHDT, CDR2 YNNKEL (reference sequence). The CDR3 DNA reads TGTGCCAGCAGCCAAGATTGGGGGGTTAAAGGGAGCTCCTACGAGCAGTACGTC. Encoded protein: CASSQDWGVKGSSYEQYV.

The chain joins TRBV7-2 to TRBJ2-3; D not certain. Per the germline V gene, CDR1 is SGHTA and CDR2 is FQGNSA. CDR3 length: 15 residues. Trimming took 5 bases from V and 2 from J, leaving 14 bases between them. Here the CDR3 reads CASSPNYLDTDTQYF. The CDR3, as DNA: TGTGCCAGCAGCCCGAACTATCTAGACACAGATACGCAGTATTTT.